Included here is one TCR beta chain sequence, with context. Its antigen is unidentified. This entry is derived from a study of shared clonotypes between healthy human individuals. Study observations and caveats: It was anticipated that sequencing depth would influence how many clonotypes donors shared.

Data came from immunoSEQ multiplex PCR; TCRdb stores just in-frame clones and leaves some out. The data contain some 2.3 million clones, 80% to 95% of them seen just once; the ten biggest clones take up about 0.41%. V shed 6 bases, J shed 2 bases, and the junction held 4 bases outside the gene matches. The CDR3 runs 14 residues. The germline V gene encodes CDR1 MNHEY and CDR2 SMNVEV (reference sequence). This receptor was taken from a man younger than 35 in good health. Some clones in this sample may be carry-over from other donors' samples. The chain has TRBV27 and TRBJ2-3; 8 nucleotides agree with TRBD1. The material sequenced was naive CD4+ T cells from PBMCs. The sample's subset: CD45RA+ positively selected. CDR3 in DNA: TGTGCCAGCAGCAGGGGGCCACACACAGATACGCAGTATTTT. Protein: CASSRGPHTDTQYF.